The rows below give T cell receptor beta chains drawn from one sample of a study of blood T cell repertoires in COVID-19. Using immunoSEQ multiplex PCR, the repertoire was profiled, and TCRdb retains in-frame clones only, with some absent. Found here are about 210,000 clones, roughly 79% of them singletons; the top ten hold around 9.3%. Source material: PBMCs or T cells enriched from blood (not recorded which). All receptors derive from a woman in her forties or fifties with acute COVID-19. Each CDR3 is given with its conserved first and last residue. A D gene is named only where the DNA matches it firmly.

>TRBD1|TRBJ2-7|TRBV12-3/TRBV12-4|13
CASSIDRDSEQYF
>NA|TRBJ1-5|TRBV7-9|13
CASSLGQYQPQHF
>NA|TRBJ2-7|TRBV4-3|13
CASSSWPGYEQYF
>NA|TRBJ2-2|TRBV18|13
CASSPMNTGELFF
>NA|TRBJ1-5|TRBV28|15
CASSLGGTSNQPQHF
>NA|TRBJ1-3|TRBV6-6|13
CAGQFNQGNTIYF
>TRBD2|TRBJ2-1|TRBV11-3|18
CASSLDGTRGGPHNEQFF
>NA|TRBJ2-7|TRBV11-3|13
CASSPRQTYEQYF
>TRBD2|TRBJ2-1|TRBV4-1|15
CASSQDGSGAPREFF
>TRBD2|TRBJ2-7|TRBV19|15
CASSMAGEVIYEQYF
>NA|TRBJ1-5|TRBV2|13
CASRGGEDQPQHF
>NA|TRBJ1-6|TRBV6-5|14
CASTQIPNGSPLHF
>TRBD1|TRBJ1-1|TRBV18|14
CASSPTQMTGRAFF
>NA|TRBJ2-7|TRBV6-5|14
CASSRGGGGYEQYF
>NA|TRBJ2-7|TRBV6-2/TRBV6-3|13
CASSYSPGVEQYF
>TRBD1|TRBJ1-5|TRBV6-5|15
CASNPTGASNQPQHF
>NA|TRBJ1-5|TRBV6-6|14
CASSYISGEDSRHF
>NA|TRBJ2-7|TRBV27|13
CASRAGLFHEQYF
>TRBD1|TRBJ2-5|TRBV2|13
CASRGTGQETQYF
>NA|TRBJ2-2|TRBV29-1|11
CSVADTGELFF
>NA|TRBJ2-3|TRBV14|20
CASSQGTAGKAYGPTDTQYF
>NA|TRBJ2-7|TRBV18|14
CASSPSVRGHEQYF
>TRBD1|TRBJ1-5|TRBV27|14
CASSSRQGNQPQHF
>TRBD1|TRBJ1-4|TRBV6-6|15
CASSYPHAGGEKLFF